A single sample gave rise to the 17 T cell receptor beta chains below, sequenced in a study of T-cell memory formation after mild COVID-19. Each CDR3 protein gets one entry after TCRdb re-called the 5' RACE reads with MiXCR. In the table there are around 250,000 distinct CDR3 sequences, roughly 15% of which are singletons. Material for sequencing was PBMCs or a T cell subset sorted from them (not recorded which). Receptors originate from a young man who had mild COVID-19 (a few samples of this study predate the infection). Cell type and time point are not known.

This clonotype showed up just a few times. The J gene is TRBJ2-1, the V gene TRBV7-3, with TRBD1 identical over 8 bases. CDR1 is SGHTA, CDR2 FQGTGA, per germline. There are 15 residues in the CDR3. Unmatched junction bases numbered 8, after V lost 4 bases and J lost 6 bases. The chain's CDR3 is CASSSYGQGGNEQFF. CDR3 sequence (DNA): TGTGCCAGCAGCTCCTACGGACAGGGAGGCAATGAGCAGTTCTTC.

The chain links TRBV15 to TRBJ1-1; D remains ambiguous. Germline assignment: CDR1 LNHNV and CDR2 YYDKDF (reference sequence). CDR3 size: 15 residues. The V gene lost 1 base and the J gene lost 3 bases, with 12 bases spanning the gap. The CDR3 DNA follows: TGTGCCACCAGCAGAGGTCCCGCCGGGGACACTGAAGCTTTCTTT. Protein sequence: CATSRGPAGDTEAFF.

This clonotype was recorded a few times. The chain recombines TRBV7-2 with TRBJ1-6, with unresolved D. This CDR3 region has 12 residues. The ends were cut back, 5 bases at V and 7 bases at J, with 6 bases in the middle. Germline CDR1 reads SGHTA; CDR2 reads FQGNSA. CDR3 in DNA: TGTGCCAGCAGCAAAGGGAATTCACCCCTCCACTTT. This encodes CASSKGNSPLHF.

The sample holds many counts of this clonotype. This sequence joins TRBV15 and TRBJ2-5, with a weak D call TRBD2 (5 bases). CDR1 and CDR2 (germline): LNHNV, YYDKDF (reference sequence). V lost 0 bases and J lost 5, with 10 bases in between. CDR3 size: 14 residues. Written as DNA, the CDR3 is TGTGCCACCAGCAGAGATGCCGGGGTGGAGACCCAGTACTTC. This translates into CATSRDAGVETQYF.

This clonotype has a handful of counts. This sequence joins TRBV7-9 and TRBJ2-3, with 7 bases matching TRBD1. V shed 11 bases, J shed 6 bases, and the junction held 23 bases outside the gene matches. This CDR3 has 17 amino acids. The germline gives CDR1 SEHNR, CDR2 FQNEAQ (reference sequence). CDR3 in amino acids: CAHDVLQGQWDRDTQYF. The DNA of the CDR3 is TGTGCCCACGATGTACTACAGGGGCAATGGGATAGGGATACGCAGTATTTT.

This clonotype was observed a handful of times. The chain has TRBV20-1 and TRBJ2-7; 8 positions match TRBD1. Germline V gene data show CDR1 as DFQATT and CDR2 as SNEGSKA (reference sequence). V lost 6 bases and J lost 6; bases outside the gene matches: 4. The CDR3 covers 11 residues. CDR3: CSARTGSEQYV. CDR3 DNA sequence: TGCAGTGCCCGGACAGGGTCCGAGCAGTACGTC.

The rearrangement joins TRBV7-9 to TRBJ1-1; maybe TRBD1 (5 bases). Germline lookup yields CDR1 SEHNR and CDR2 FQNEAQ (reference sequence). Trimming took 2 bases from V and 3 from J, leaving 22 bases between them. The CDR3 sequence is 18 residues long. The CDR3 DNA follows: TGTGCCAGCAGCTTATATGGCAGGGAAGTTGTTTATGACACTGAAGCTTTCTTT. Translation gives CASSLYGREVVYDTEAFF.

The chain joins TRBV20-1 to TRBJ2-5; 13 bases map to TRBD2. Losses at the gene ends were 2 bases for V and 5 bases for J; bases not matched to a gene: 8. Germline V gene sequence: CDR1 DFQATT, CDR2 SNEGSKA (reference sequence). This CDR3 comprises 16 residues. CDR3 sequence (DNA): TGCAGTGCTAGACCGGGACTAGCGGGGTATCTGGAGACCCAGTACTTC. Translating gives CSARPGLAGYLETQYF.

The genes are TRBV15 and TRBJ2-7; tentative D call: TRBD1 (5 bases). Trimming took 2 bases from V and 4 from J, leaving 15 bases between them. The germline gives CDR1 LNHNV, CDR2 YYDKDF (reference sequence). The CDR3 has 15 amino acids. CDR3 sequence (DNA): TGTGCCACCAGCAGACCCGACAGAAACTCATACGAGCAGTACTTC. Residues: CATSRPDRNSYEQYF.

This clonotype was picked up a small number of times. The rearrangement uses TRBV6-5 and TRBJ2-3; D perhaps matches TRBD1 (5 bases). This CDR3 contains 15 residues. Germline lookup yields CDR1 MNHEY and CDR2 SVGAGI. Deletions cut 2 bases from V and 0 bases from J, with 9 bases between. The DNA of the CDR3 is TGTGCCAGCAGTTACGGGCAGGGAAGCACAGATACGCAGTATTTT. This encodes CASSYGQGSTDTQYF.

V is TRBV6-5 and J is TRBJ2-5, with D hard to call. Germline V gives CDR1 MNHEY, CDR2 SVGAGI. Between the trimmed V and J ends, which lost 4 bases and 6 bases, there was a span of 6 bases. The CDR3 length is 11 residues. The CDR3 region is CASSFQKTQYF. CDR3 sequence (DNA): TGTGCCAGCAGTTTTCAGAAGACCCAGTACTTC.

This clonotype was seen a few times. The rearrangement links TRBV11-1 to TRBJ2-2; 11 bases map to TRBD1. Germline V gene data show CDR1 as SGHAT and CDR2 as FQDESV (reference sequence). The CDR3 contains 16 residues. V trimming: 5 bases; J trimming: 4 bases; junction bases outside the gene matches: 6. CDR3: CASSPGQGASTGELFF. Written as DNA, the CDR3 is TGTGCCAGCAGCCCTGGACAGGGGGCTAGCACCGGGGAGCTGTTTTTT.

In its sample, this clonotype was seen a few times. The rearrangement joins TRBV9 to TRBJ2-1; D may match TRBD1 or TRBD2 (5 bases each). The germline gives CDR1 SGDLS, CDR2 YYNGEE. The CDR3 has 13 residues. With 2 bases removed from V and 8 bases from J, the gap between germline ends came to 11 bases. The CDR3 region is CASSVLGVDEQFF. The CDR3 DNA is TGTGCCAGCAGCGTTTTGGGGGTCGATGAGCAGTTCTTC.

This clonotype showed up just a few times. The V gene is TRBV7-9, the J gene TRBJ2-2; D perhaps matches TRBD1 (7 bases). Trimming removed 5 bases from V and 5 bases from J, with 12 bases in between. CDR3 size: 14 residues. Germline V lookup: CDR1 SEHNR, CDR2 FQNEAQ (reference sequence). CDR3 coding DNA: TGTGCCAGCAGCGCCAGGGGGGCTACCGGGGAGCTGTTTTTT. Its translation: CASSARGATGELFF.

The rearrangement joins TRBV7-9 to TRBJ2-2; TRBD1 matches at 11 bases. Germline loops: CDR1 SEHNR, CDR2 FQNEAQ (reference sequence). This CDR3 spans 16 amino acids. The V segment lost 4 bases and the J segment 4 bases; nucleotides outside the gene matches: 5. The CDR3 loop is CASSSGQGAGTGELFF. Here the CDR3 DNA reads TGTGCCAGCAGCTCAGGACAGGGGGCTGGCACCGGGGAGCTGTTTTTT.

This clonotype has a count of ten or more. The gene calls are TRBV5-1 and TRBJ2-1; 8 nucleotides agree with TRBD2. The CDR3 extends over 14 amino acids. V was pared by 4 bases and J by 5 bases, with 5 bases of the junction left unmatched. Germline CDR1 is SGHRS and CDR2 is YFSETQ. The chain's CDR3 is CASSPSGSNNEQFF. Here the CDR3 DNA reads TGCGCCAGCAGCCCGAGCGGGAGCAACAATGAGCAGTTCTTC.

This clonotype was observed many times. The rearrangement links TRBV29-1 to TRBJ1-1; D remains unclear. Germline CDR1 reads SQVTM; CDR2 reads ANQGSEA. The CDR3 has 10 residues. V was shortened by 7 bases and J by 3 bases, with 6 bases between the two germline ends. The chain's CDR3 is CSGMDTEAFF. The CDR3 DNA is TGCAGCGGGATGGACACTGAAGCTTTCTTT.